The sequence of this T cell receptor beta chain was determined in a study of blood T cells in healthy people across ages (dated by TCRdb to about 2015). Some background on the complete study: In model experiments, roughly one uniquely barcoded TCR beta cDNA molecule per two T cells was captured by template switching. To avoid experimental bias, donors of different ages were spread randomly across the sequencing lanes. Four age groups were formed from the donors: young (average approximately 15 years), middle-aged (around 40), aged (about 62) and long-lived (more than 75). The study analyzed two additional independent replicas of 1 million unique cDNA reads from the same blood draw for two donors, one aged 18 to 29 and one aged 80 or older. Using deep sequencing normalized with unique cDNA molecular identifiers, the study measured how TCR beta repertoire diversity changes with age. Here is what the overall study found, with its caveats: As age increased, observed TCR beta diversity per million T cells dropped in a roughly linear way, and a significant reduction was already evident by age around 41. Because the CMV infection status of the donors was unknown, age-related changes in expanded clonotypes may potentially have been confounded. Compared with the aged group, the long-lived group had more naive CD4+ T cells, fewer expanded clones and increased TCR diversity, suggesting age selection. Total diversity estimates from one million sequenced T cells were considered lower bounds and underestimates. There was a strong correlation between observed TCR beta diversity and the percentage of naive T cells measured by flow cytometry. Bulk unsorted PBMC profiling prevented conclusive comparison of naive and antigen-experienced compartments.

The CDR3 has 20 amino acids, counting the end cysteine and phenylalanine. Only CDR3 DNA is held: 60 bases, read in frame from base 1. CDR1 and CDR2, looked up from the germline V gene (reference sequence), are SEHNR and FQNEAQ. Trimming takes 4 bases off V and 0 bases off J; junction bases not matched to a gene: 13. Donors were approximately 42 systemically healthy Caucasian individuals from Russia aged roughly 6 to 90 years. Each donor gave ten milliliters of peripheral blood, drawn into EDTA-treated Vacutainer tubes. Ficoll-Paque density-gradient centrifugation was used to isolate PBMCs, with at least 7 million per sample. Total RNA was extracted from PBMCs with Trizol reagent, with at least 5 micrograms obtained per sample. Naive CD45RAhigh/CD27high T cell percentages were measured by flow cytometry on a PBMC aliquot from every donor. This clonotype has ten or more counts. No cognate antigen has been identified for it. No clone much larger than this one lies a single base away; base qualities are absent.

The protocol used for the library was 5' RACE. TCRdb shows the sequencer as Illumina HiSeq 2500. The second PCR ran for about 6 to 12 cycles and used a J-beta primer mix along with a sample-barcoded 5' primer. Each TCR beta cDNA molecule received a unique molecular identifier from a template-switch 5' adaptor carrying 12 random nucleotides. Each sample yielded at least 2.5 million CDR3-containing paired-end reads. First-strand cDNA synthesis was performed from all RNA using the Mint cDNA synthesis kit, with priming by a TRBC-specific oligonucleotide. All cDNA was treated with uracil-DNA glycosylase and then went through a first 18-cycle PCR with the universal primers M1SS and BC2_uni_R. For the original study's pipeline: For normalization, 1 million high-quality reads, each with a distinct molecular identifier, were randomly selected from each sample. Instead of being binned into consensus sequences, reads that shared molecular identifiers were thrown out. CDR3 identification, clonotype clustering and error correction used MiTCR with a Q25 quality threshold and the strictest error-elimination algorithm. A nonparametric unseen species model with Euler transformation was used to estimate lower-bound total TCR beta diversity. TCRdb reworked the public reads: Q25 trimming with fastp, MiXCR clone assembly, productive beta chains retained. For every CDR3 protein sequence, its rows merge into one entry that carries the most common genes and DNA. TCRdb, not the authors, supplied the V and J calls. Recorded for this sample are some 900,000 distinct CDR3 sequences; 25% to 30% of them occurred a single time. The ten largest clones add up to 17% of the sample.

The sample consisted of blood. This TCR came from a woman aged 80 or older in good health. Recombination linked TRBV7-9 to TRBJ2-6; 9 central bases correspond to TRBD1. The nucleotide sequence is given as TGTGCCAGCAGCTACCGAACCTACAGGGGGCCGAACTCTGGGGCCAACGTCCTGACTTTC. The resulting protein is CASSYRTYRGPNSGANVLTF.